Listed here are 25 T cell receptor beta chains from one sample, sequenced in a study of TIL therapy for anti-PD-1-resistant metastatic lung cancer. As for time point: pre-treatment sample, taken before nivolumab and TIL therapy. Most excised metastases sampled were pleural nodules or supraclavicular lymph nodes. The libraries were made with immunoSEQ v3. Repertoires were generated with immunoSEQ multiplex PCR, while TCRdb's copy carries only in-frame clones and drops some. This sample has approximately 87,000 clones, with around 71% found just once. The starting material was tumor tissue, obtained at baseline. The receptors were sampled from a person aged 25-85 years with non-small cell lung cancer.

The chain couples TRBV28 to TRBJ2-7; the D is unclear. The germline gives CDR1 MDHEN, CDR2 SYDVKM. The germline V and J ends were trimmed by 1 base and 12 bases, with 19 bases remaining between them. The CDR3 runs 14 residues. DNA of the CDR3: TGTGCCAGCAGTTTATATCCTGGCAACCGATTGGCGTACTTC. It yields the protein CASSLYPGNRLAYF.

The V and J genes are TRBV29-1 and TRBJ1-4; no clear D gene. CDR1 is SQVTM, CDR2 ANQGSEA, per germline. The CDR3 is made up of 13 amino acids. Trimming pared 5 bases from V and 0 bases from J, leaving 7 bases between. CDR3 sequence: CSVSEATNEKLFF. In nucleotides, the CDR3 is TGCAGCGTTTCAGAAGCAACTAATGAAAAACTGTTTTTT.

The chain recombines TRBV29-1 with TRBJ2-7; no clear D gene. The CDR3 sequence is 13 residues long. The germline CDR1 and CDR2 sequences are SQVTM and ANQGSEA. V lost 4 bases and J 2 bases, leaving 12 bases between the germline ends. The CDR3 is CSVARPPAYEQYF. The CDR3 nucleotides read TGCAGCGTTGCGAGACCTCCCGCCTACGAGCAGTACTTC.

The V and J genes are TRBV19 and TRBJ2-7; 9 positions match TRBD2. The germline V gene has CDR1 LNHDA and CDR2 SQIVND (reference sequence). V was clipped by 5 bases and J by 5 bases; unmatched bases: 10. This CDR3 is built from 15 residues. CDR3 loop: CASSPGTSFDDEQYF. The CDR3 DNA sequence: TGTGCCAGTAGTCCCGGGACTAGCTTTGACGACGAGCAGTACTTC.

The CDR3 sequence is CASSQENGRERYQETQYF. The DNA of the CDR3 is TGTGCCAGCAGCCAAGAAAACGGGAGGGAGAGGTACCAAGAGACCCAGTACTTC. V is TRBV3-1 (or the pseudogene TRBV3-2) and J is TRBJ2-5; the match to TRBD2 covers 8 bases. Germline V gene sequence: CDR1 LGHDT, CDR2 YNNKEL (reference sequence). V lost 0 bases, J lost 0 bases, and 9 bases stayed unmatched. The CDR3 has 18 residues.

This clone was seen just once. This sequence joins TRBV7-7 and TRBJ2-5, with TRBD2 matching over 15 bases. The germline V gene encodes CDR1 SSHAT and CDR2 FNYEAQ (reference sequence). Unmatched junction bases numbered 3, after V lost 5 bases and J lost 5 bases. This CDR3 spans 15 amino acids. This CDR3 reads CASSGLAGGMETQYF. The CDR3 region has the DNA TGTGCCAGCAGCGGACTAGCGGGGGGGATGGAGACCCAGTACTTC. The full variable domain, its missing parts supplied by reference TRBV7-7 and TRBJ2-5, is GAGVSQSPRYKVTKRGQDVTLRCDPISSHATLYWYQQALGQGPEFLTYFNYEAQPDKSGLPSDRFSAERPEGSISTLTIQRTEQRDSAMYRCASSGLAGGMETQYFGPGTRLLVL.

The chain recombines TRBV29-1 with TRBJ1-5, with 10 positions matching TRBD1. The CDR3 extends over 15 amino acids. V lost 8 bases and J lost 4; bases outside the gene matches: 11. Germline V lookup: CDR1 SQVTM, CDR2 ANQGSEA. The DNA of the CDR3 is TGCAGCTTCGATTCCGGGACAGGGGTTAATCAGCCCCAGCATTTT. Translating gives CSFDSGTGVNQPQHF.

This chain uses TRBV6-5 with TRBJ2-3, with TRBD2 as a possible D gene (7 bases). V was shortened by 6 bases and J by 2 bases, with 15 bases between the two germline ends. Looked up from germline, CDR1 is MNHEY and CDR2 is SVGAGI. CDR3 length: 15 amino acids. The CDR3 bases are TGTGCCAGCAGCCTTCGGGGGGCTGTCACAGATACGCAGTATTTT. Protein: CASSLRGAVTDTQYF.

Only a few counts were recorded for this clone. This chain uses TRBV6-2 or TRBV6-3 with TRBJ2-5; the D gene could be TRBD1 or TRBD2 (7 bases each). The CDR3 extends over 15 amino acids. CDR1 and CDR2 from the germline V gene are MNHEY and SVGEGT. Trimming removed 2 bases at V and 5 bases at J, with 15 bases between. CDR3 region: CASSYGEGARETQYF. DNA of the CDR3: TGTGCCAGCAGTTACGGGGAGGGGGCCCGGGAGACCCAGTACTTC.

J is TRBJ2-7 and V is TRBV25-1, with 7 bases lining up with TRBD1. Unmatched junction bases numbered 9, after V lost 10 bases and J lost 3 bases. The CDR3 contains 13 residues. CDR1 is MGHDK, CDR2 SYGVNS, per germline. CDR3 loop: CATLGTENYEQYF. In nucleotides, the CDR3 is TGTGCCACCCTCGGGACAGAAAACTACGAGCAGTACTTC.

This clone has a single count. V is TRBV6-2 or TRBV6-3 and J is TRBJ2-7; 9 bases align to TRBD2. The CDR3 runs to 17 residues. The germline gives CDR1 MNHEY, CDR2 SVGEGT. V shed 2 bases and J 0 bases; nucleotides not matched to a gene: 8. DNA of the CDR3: TGTGCCAGCAGTTACACCTTAGCGGGAGCGAGCTCCTACGAGCAGTACTTC. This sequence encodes CASSYTLAGASSYEQYF.

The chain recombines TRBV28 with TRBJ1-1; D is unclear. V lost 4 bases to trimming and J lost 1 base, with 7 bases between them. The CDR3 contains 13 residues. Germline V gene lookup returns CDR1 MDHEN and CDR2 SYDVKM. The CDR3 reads CASSSGGNTEAFF. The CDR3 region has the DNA TGTGCCAGCAGTTCAGGCGGGAACACTGAAGCTTTCTTT.

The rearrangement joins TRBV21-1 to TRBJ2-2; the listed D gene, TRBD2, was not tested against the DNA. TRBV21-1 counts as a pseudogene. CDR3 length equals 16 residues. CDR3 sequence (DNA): TGTGCCAGCAGCAGATTGGGCCTGAGGGTCACCGGGGAGCTGTTTTTT. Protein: CASSRLGLRVTGELFF.

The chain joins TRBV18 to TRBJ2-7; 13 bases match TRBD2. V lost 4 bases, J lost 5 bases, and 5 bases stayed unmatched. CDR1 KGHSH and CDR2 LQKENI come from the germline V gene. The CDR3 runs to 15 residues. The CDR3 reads CASSLGTSGNNEQYF. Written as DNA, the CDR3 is TGTGCCAGCTCACTCGGGACTAGCGGGAACAACGAGCAGTACTTC.

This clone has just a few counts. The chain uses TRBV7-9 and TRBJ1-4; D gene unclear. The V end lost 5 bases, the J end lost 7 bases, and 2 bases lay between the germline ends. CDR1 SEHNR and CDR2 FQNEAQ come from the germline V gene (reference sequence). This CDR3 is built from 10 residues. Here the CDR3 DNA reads TGTGCCAGCAGCGGTGAAAAACTGTTTTTT. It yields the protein CASSGEKLFF.

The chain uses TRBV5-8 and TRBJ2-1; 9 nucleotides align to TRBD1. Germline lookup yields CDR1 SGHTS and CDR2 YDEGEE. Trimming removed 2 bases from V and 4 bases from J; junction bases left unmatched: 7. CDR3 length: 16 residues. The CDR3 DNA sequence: TGTGCCAGCAGCTTTGGGGGCGGACAGGGGTACAATGAGCAGTTCTTC. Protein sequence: CASSFGGGQGYNEQFF. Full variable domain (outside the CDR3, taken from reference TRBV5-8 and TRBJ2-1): EAGVTQSPTHLIKTRGQQATLRCSPISGHTSVYWYQQALGLGLQFLLWYDEGEERNRGNFPPRFSGRQFPNYSSELNVNALELEDSALYLCASSFGGGQGYNEQFFGPGTRLTVL.

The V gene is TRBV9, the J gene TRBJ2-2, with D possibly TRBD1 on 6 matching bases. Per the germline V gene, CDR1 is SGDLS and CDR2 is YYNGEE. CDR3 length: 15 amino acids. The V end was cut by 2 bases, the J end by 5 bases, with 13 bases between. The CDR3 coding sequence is TGTGCCAGCAGCGTGTCTAGGGGGTGGACCGGGGAGCTGTTTTTT. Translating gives CASSVSRGWTGELFF. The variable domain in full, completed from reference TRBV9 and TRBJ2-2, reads DSGVTQTPKHLITATGQRVTLRCSPRSGDLSVYWYQQSLDQGLQFLIQYYNGEERAKGNILERFSAQQFPDLHSELNLSSLELGDSALYFCASSVSRGWTGELFFGEGSRLTVL.

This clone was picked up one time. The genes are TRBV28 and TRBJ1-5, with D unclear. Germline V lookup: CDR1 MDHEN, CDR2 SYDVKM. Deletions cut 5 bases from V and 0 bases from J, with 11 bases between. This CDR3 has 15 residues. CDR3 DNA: TGTGCCAGCAGTGTAGGCACATTTAGCAATCAGCCCCAGCATTTT. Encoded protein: CASSVGTFSNQPQHF.

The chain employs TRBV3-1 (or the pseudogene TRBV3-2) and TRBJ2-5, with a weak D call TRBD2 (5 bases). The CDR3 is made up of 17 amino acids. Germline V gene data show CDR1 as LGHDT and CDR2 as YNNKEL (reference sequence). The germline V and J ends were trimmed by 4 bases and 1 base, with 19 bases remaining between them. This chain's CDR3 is CASSLNPAVRGQETQYF. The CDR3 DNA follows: TGTGCCAGCAGCCTAAACCCGGCAGTTCGGGGCCAAGAGACCCAGTACTTC.

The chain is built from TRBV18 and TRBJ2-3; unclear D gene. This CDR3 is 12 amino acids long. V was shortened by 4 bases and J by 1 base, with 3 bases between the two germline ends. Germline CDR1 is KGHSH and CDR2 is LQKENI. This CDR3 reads CASSLGTDTQYF. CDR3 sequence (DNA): TGTGCCAGCTCACTGGGCACAGATACGCAGTATTTT.

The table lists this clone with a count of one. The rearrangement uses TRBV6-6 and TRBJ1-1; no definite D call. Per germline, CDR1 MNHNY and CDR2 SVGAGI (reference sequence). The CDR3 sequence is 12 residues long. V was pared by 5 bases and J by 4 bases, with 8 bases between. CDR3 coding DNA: TGTGCCAGCAGTCGACCTGGCACTGAAGCTTTCTTT. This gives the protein CASSRPGTEAFF.

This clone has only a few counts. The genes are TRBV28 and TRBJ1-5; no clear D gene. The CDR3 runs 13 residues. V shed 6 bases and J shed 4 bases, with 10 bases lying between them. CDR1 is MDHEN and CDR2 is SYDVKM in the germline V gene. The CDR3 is CASSPDGNQPQHF. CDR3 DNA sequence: TGTGCCAGCAGCCCCGACGGTAATCAGCCCCAGCATTTT.

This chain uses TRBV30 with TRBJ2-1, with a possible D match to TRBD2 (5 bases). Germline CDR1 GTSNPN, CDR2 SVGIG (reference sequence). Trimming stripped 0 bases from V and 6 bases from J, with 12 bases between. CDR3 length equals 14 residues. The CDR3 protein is CAWSVAGNGNEQFF. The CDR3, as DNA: TGTGCCTGGAGTGTAGCCGGGAACGGCAATGAGCAGTTCTTC.

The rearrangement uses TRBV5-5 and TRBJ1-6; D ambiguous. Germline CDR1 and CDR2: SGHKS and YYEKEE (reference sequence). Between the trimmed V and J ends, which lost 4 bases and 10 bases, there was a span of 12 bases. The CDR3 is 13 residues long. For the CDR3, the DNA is TGTGCCAGCAGCGGCCCCGGGAAATCACCCCTCCACTTT. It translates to CASSGPGKSPLHF.

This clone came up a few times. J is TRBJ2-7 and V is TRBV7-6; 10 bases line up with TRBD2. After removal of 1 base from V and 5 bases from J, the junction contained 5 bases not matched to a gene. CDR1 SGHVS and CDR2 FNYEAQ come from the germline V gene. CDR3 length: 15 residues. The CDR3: CASSLGVAGGNEQYF. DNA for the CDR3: TGTGCCAGCAGCTTAGGGGTAGCGGGAGGTAACGAGCAGTACTTC.